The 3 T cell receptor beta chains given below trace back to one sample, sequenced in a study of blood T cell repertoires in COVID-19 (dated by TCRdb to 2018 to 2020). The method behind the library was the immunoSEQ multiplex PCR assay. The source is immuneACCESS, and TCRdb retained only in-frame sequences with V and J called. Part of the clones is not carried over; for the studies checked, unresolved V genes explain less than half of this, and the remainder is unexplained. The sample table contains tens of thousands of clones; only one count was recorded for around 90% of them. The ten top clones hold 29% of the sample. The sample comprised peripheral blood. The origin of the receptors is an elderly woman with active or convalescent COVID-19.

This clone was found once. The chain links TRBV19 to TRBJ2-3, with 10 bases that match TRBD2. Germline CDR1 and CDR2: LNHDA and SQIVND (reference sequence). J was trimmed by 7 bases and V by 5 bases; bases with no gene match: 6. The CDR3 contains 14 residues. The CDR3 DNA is TGTGCCAGTAGTGAGAGCGGGGGGGCATATACGCAGTATTTT. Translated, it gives CASSESGGAYTQYF.

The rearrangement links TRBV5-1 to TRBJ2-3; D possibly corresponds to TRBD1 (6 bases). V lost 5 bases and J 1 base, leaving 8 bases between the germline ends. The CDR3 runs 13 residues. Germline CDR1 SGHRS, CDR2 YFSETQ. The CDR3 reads CASSYRGTDTQYF. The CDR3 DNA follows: TGCGCCAGCAGTTACAGGGGCACAGATACGCAGTATTTT.

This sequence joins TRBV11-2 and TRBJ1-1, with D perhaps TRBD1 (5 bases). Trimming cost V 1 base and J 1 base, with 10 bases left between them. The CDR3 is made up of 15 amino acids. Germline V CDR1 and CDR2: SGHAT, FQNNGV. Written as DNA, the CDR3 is TGTGCCAGCAGCTTAGTAGACAGAAGGAACACTGAAGCTTTCTTT. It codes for CASSLVDRRNTEAFF.